This T cell receptor (beta chain) was documented in a study of blood T cell repertoires in COVID-19. Study overall: Sources were T cells, B-cell-depleted T cells, or PBMCs; the material itself was cDNA or gDNA.

TCRdb's table, derived via immunoSEQ multiplex PCR, lists solely in-frame clones and lacks some. The table shows roughly 68,000 clones, with less than 95% occurring only once. This clone was counted a single time. This CDR3 comprises 15 residues. Trimming took off 6 bases at V and 5 bases at J, with 20 bases between the two ends. Germline V lookup: CDR1 MNHEY, CDR2 SMNVEV (reference sequence). Enrollment of patients from Seattle took place during active infection, with longitudinal follow-up. The sample consisted of peripheral blood. The chain couples TRBV27 to TRBJ2-7; the D gene is possibly TRBD2 (6 bases). The receptor comes from a man in his fifties or sixties with COVID-19, enrolled during active disease. In DNA, the CDR3 is TGTGCCAGCAGCCCCCGGGCGGGAACTATGGACGAGCAGTACTTC. Translating it yields CASSPRAGTMDEQYF.